One sample yielded the 10 T cell receptor beta chains listed below, sequenced in a study of T cell changes during pregnancy in multiple sclerosis. Repertoires were generated with immunoSEQ multiplex PCR, while TCRdb's copy carries only in-frame clones and drops some. The sample lists more than 85,000 clones, 90% to 95% occurring once. The sequenced sample was peripheral blood, obtained before pregnancy. These receptors came from a female donor with multiple sclerosis, enrolled in a pregnancy study.

The CDR3 loop reads CASSFTTQGAYYNEQFF. CDR3 bases: TGTGCCAGCAGTTTCACTACCCAGGGGGCGTACTACAATGAGCAGTTCTTC. The chain employs TRBV27 and TRBJ2-1, with 8 positions matching TRBD1. V lost 3 bases, J lost 3 bases, and 10 bases stayed unmatched. Germline CDR1 is MNHEY and CDR2 is SMNVEV (reference sequence). The CDR3 contains 17 residues.

This sequence joins TRBV29-1 and TRBJ1-4; D gene uncertain. The V and J ends lost 5 bases and 0 bases respectively, with 7 bases between them. Germline lookup yields CDR1 SQVTM and CDR2 ANQGSEA. The CDR3 has 13 residues. The CDR3, as DNA: TGCAGCGTTAGAGAGGCAACTAATGAAAAACTGTTTTTT. Protein sequence: CSVREATNEKLFF.

This chain links TRBV19 with TRBJ2-1, with a weak D call TRBD1 (5 bases). Germline loops: CDR1 LNHDA, CDR2 SQIVND (reference sequence). The CDR3 is 16 residues long. Between the trimmed V and J ends, which lost 3 bases and 7 bases, there was a span of 19 bases. The CDR3 here is CASSIPTTGGWNEQFF. The CDR3 region has the DNA TGTGCCAGTAGTATCCCAACTACAGGCGGATGGAATGAGCAGTTCTTC.

The chain carries TRBV19 and TRBJ1-5, with 9 positions matching TRBD1. Germline V gives CDR1 LNHDA, CDR2 SQIVND (reference sequence). V trimming: 3 bases; J trimming: 9 bases; junction bases outside the gene matches: 15. CDR3 length: 17 residues. The CDR3: CASSISHTGQGKSPQHF. The CDR3 DNA sequence: TGTGCCAGTAGTATCTCCCACACCGGACAGGGGAAGTCGCCCCAGCATTTT.

The sample holds one count of this clone. The CDR3 DNA reads TGCGCCAGCAGCTCGAGGGGGTCAGGGGTCTCCGAGCAGTACTTC. It is translated as CASSSRGSGVSEQYF. The V gene is TRBV5-1, the J gene TRBJ2-5; maybe TRBD1 (6 bases). The closer fit of TRBJ2-7 to the DNA end suggests the J call may be wrong. The CDR3 runs 15 residues. The V gene's germline CDR1 is SGHRS and CDR2 YFSETQ.

The chain employs TRBV7-9 and TRBJ1-2, with D maybe TRBD1 (6 bases). The ends were cut back, 5 bases at V and 6 bases at J, with 19 bases in the middle. The CDR3 runs 15 residues. Germline CDR1 reads SEHNR; CDR2 reads FQNEAQ (reference sequence). The CDR3 DNA follows: TGTGCCAGCAGCCTAGAGAGGGCGGGGGGCAATGGCTACACCTTC. It translates to CASSLERAGGNGYTF.

This clone has only one observation. The chain recombines TRBV7-3 with TRBJ2-2, with 15 positions matching TRBD2. The CDR3 sequence is 16 residues long. The V gene's germline CDR1 is SGHTA and CDR2 FQGTGA. After removal of 6 bases from V and 5 bases from J, the junction contained 4 bases not matched to a gene. CDR3 loop: CASSLGTSGRTGELFF. The CDR3 DNA sequence: TGTGCCAGCAGTCTTGGGACTAGCGGGAGGACCGGGGAGCTGTTTTTT.

This rearrangement joins TRBV4-1 to TRBJ1-1; no clear D gene. Germline CDR1 and CDR2: MGHRA and YSYEKL. V gave up 1 base and J gave up 8 bases, with 11 bases separating them. This CDR3 contains 13 residues. The CDR3 loop reads CASSQVEAAEAFF. In DNA form, the CDR3 reads TGCGCCAGCAGCCAAGTGGAGGCGGCCGAAGCTTTCTTT.

This clone was found a few times. The chain links TRBV28 to TRBJ1-1; TRBD1 aligns across 9 bases. The CDR3 is made up of 13 amino acids. The V and J ends lost 5 bases and 8 bases, in that order; junction bases with no gene match: 6. Looked up from germline, CDR1 is MDHEN and CDR2 is SYDVKM. This chain's CDR3 is CASSQQGAREAFF. The DNA of the CDR3 is TGTGCCAGCAGTCAACAGGGGGCAAGGGAAGCTTTCTTT.

In its sample, this clone was seen once. The chain employs TRBV30 and TRBJ2-1; no definite D call. CDR3 length: 12 amino acids. V gave up 2 bases and J gave up 9 bases, with 11 bases separating them. Germline values: CDR1 GTSNPN, CDR2 SVGIG (reference sequence). CDR3 DNA: TGTGCCTGGAGTCGCCGGGTAGGTGAGCAGTTCTTC. Translated, it gives CAWSRRVGEQFF.